One and the same sample provided the 10 T cell receptor beta chains below, sequenced in a study of shared clonotypes between healthy human individuals (TCRdb year 2020). CD8 naive samples were CD45RO-negative cells positively selected for CCR7, giving a CD45RA+CCR7+ population that excluded TemRA cells. To prepare the library, the immunoSEQ multiplex PCR assay was applied. In TCRdb, the immuneACCESS table is reduced to in-frame sequences with V and J assigned. These tables do not hold every clone; where another copy was compared, an unresolved V gene accounts for under half, and the others remain unexplained. The sample table records roughly 600,000 clones; roughly 98% of these occur just once. The ten largest account for 0.3% of the sample. Specimen: naive CD8+ T cells sorted from blood. Read against the paper, the sample's cell subset or site label means: CD45RA+CCR7+. The source is a man younger than 40 in good health.

The rearrangement uses TRBV2 and TRBJ1-4; possible D gene TRBD1, 6 bases. Trimming removed 3 bases from V and 5 bases from J, with 13 bases in between. The germline V gene encodes CDR1 SNHLY and CDR2 FYNNEI. The CDR3 is made up of 15 amino acids. This CDR3 is CASSDIQGVNEKLFF. The CDR3 DNA is TGTGCCAGCAGTGATATACAGGGAGTCAATGAAAAACTGTTTTTT.

As to this clone: Other nucleotide sequences from this sample produce the same CDR3. CDR3 DNA: TGTGCCTGGAGCGCCGGGCTAGCGGGAGCTAATGAGCAGTTCTTC. This sequence encodes CAWSAGLAGANEQFF. The rearrangement links TRBV30 to TRBJ2-1; 10 nucleotides align to TRBD2. V lost 3 bases and J lost 7; bases outside the gene matches: 9. CDR3 length: 15 amino acids. Germline-derived CDR1 and CDR2 are GTSNPN and SVGIG (reference sequence).

The rearrangement uses TRBV9 and TRBJ2-7, with TRBD2 as a possible D gene (7 bases). With 0 bases removed from V and 3 bases from J, the gap between germline ends came to 13 bases. The CDR3 loop spans 15 amino acids. Per germline, CDR1 SGDLS and CDR2 YYNGEE. The CDR3 is CASSVAAGAFYEQYF. The CDR3 DNA reads as TGTGCCAGCAGCGTAGCGGCGGGGGCCTTCTACGAGCAGTACTTC. Full variable domain (rest looked up from reference TRBV9 and TRBJ2-7): DSGVTQTPKHLITATGQRVTLRCSPRSGDLSVYWYQQSLDQGLQFLIQYYNGEERAKGNILERFSAQQFPDLHSELNLSSLELGDSALYFCASSVAAGAFYEQYFGPGTRLTVT.

This clone appeared a single time. V usage is TRBV5-1 and J usage is TRBJ2-2, with D maybe TRBD2 (6 bases). The V end lost 2 bases, the J end lost 5 bases, and 16 bases lay between the germline ends. Germline values: CDR1 SGHRS, CDR2 YFSETQ. CDR3 length: 16 residues. The CDR3 is CASSLGSGVLTGELFF. The CDR3 region has the DNA TGCGCCAGCAGCTTAGGGTCGGGGGTGCTGACCGGGGAGCTGTTTTTT.

The J gene is TRBJ2-6, the V gene TRBV11-2; D tentatively fits TRBD1 or TRBD2 (6 bases each). Germline assignment: CDR1 SGHAT and CDR2 FQNNGV. Trimming shortened V by 3 bases and J by 1 base, and 16 bases separated the two germline ends. This CDR3 comprises 18 residues. The chain's CDR3 is CASSFLWGAESGANVLTF. DNA of the CDR3: TGTGCCAGCAGCTTCCTTTGGGGGGCGGAATCTGGGGCCAACGTCCTGACTTTC.

V and J are TRBV5-6 and TRBJ2-1, with TRBD2 matching 8 bases. Germline CDR1 is SGHDT and CDR2 is YYEEEE. The CDR3 spans 14 residues. J was trimmed by 6 bases and V by 4 bases; bases with no gene match: 6. The CDR3 sequence is CASSPGGASNEQFF. The CDR3 bases are TGTGCCAGCAGCCCCGGGGGGGCTAGCAATGAGCAGTTCTTC.

The chain couples TRBV4-3 to TRBJ2-1; a weak D match, TRBD2 (5 bases). The CDR3 is made up of 15 amino acids. Trimming took off 4 bases at V and 5 bases at J, with 15 bases between the two ends. Germline CDR1 and CDR2: LGHNA and YSLEER. This chain's CDR3 is CASSPREGEDNEQFF. In nucleotides, the CDR3 is TGCGCCAGCAGCCCACGAGAGGGTGAGGACAATGAGCAGTTCTTC.

This clone was detected once. The chain combines TRBV5-7 with TRBJ2-1, with a weak D call TRBD1 (7 bases). TRBV5-7 is an ORF, and what it does is uncertain. This CDR3 contains 18 residues. V gave up 0 bases and J gave up 3 bases, with 19 bases separating them. CDR3 in amino acids: CASSLAPSGGTLYNEQFF. For the CDR3, the DNA is TGTGCCAGCAGCTTGGCCCCCTCAGGGGGGACACTCTACAATGAGCAGTTCTTC.

The J gene is TRBJ1-1, the V gene TRBV7-3; a possible D gene is TRBD1 (5 bases). Germline CDR1 reads SGHTA; CDR2 reads FQGTGA. Trimming pared 1 base from V and 1 base from J, leaving 10 bases between. CDR3 length: 15 amino acids. The CDR3 DNA sequence: TGTGCCAGCAGCTTAAATGGCAGGGAGAACACTGAAGCTTTCTTT. Translation: CASSLNGRENTEAFF.

On this clone: Additional DNA sequences in this sample encode the identical CDR3. The chain uses TRBV7-9 and TRBJ2-1; D is unresolved. With 1 base removed from V and 6 bases from J, the gap between germline ends came to 4 bases. This CDR3 region has 12 residues. CDR1 is SEHNR and CDR2 is FQNEAQ in the germline V gene (reference sequence). In nucleotides, the CDR3 is TGTGCCAGCAGCTTAGGCAGCAATGAGCAGTTCTTC. It yields the protein CASSLGSNEQFF. The variable domain in full, completed from reference TRBV7-9 and TRBJ2-1, reads DTGVSQNPRHKITKRGQNVTFRCDPISEHNRLYWYRQTLGQGPEFLTYFQNEAQLEKSRLLSDRFSAERPKGSFSTLEIQRTEQGDSAMYLCASSLGSNEQFFGPGTRLTVL.